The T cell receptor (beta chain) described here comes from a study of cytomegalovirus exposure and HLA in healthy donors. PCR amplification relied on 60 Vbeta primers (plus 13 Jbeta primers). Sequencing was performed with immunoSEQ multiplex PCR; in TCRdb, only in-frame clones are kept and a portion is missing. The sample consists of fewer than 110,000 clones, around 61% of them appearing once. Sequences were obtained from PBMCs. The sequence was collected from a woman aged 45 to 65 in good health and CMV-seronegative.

The CDR3 region has the DNA TGTGCCAGTAGCGCCCGGGAAGGACAAGAGACCCAGTACTTC. Translating it yields CASSAREGQETQYF. This chain links TRBV19 with TRBJ2-5; maybe TRBD2 (5 bases). Per the germline V gene, CDR1 is LNHDA and CDR2 is SQIVND (reference sequence). Trimming took off 6 bases at V and 2 bases at J, with 13 bases between the two ends. The CDR3 totals 14 residues.